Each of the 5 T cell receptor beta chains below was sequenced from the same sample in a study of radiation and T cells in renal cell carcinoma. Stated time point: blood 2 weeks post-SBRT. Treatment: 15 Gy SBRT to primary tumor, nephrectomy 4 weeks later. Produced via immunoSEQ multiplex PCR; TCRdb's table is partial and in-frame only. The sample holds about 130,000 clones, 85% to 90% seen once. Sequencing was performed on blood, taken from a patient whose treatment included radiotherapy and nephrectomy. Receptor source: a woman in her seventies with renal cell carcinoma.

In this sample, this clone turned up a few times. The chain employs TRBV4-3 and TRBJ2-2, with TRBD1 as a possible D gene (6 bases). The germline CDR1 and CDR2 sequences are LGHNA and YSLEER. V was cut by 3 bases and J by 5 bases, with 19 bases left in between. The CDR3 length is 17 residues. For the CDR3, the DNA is TGCGCCAGCAGCCAGGGGGCGGTGGCCAGTCAAACCGGGGAGCTGTTTTTT. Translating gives CASSQGAVASQTGELFF.

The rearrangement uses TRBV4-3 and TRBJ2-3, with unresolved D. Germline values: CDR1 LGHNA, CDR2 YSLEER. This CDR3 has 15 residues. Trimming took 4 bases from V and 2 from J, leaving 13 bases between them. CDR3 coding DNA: TGCGCCAGCAGCCCCCAGCTTGCTTACACAGATACGCAGTATTTT. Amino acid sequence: CASSPQLAYTDTQYF.

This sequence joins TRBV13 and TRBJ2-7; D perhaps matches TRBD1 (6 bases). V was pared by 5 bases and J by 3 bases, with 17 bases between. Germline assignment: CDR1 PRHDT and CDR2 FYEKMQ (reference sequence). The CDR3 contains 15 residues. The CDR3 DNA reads TGTGCCAGCAGCAGGTGGGTCATACAGGGCTACGAGCAGTACTTC. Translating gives CASSRWVIQGYEQYF.

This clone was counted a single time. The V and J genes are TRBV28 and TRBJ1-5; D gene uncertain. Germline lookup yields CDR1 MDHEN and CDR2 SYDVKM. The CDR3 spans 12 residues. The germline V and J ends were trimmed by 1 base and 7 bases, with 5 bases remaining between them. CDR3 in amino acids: CASSLSTQPQHF. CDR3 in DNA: TGTGCCAGCAGTTTATCAACACAGCCCCAGCATTTT.

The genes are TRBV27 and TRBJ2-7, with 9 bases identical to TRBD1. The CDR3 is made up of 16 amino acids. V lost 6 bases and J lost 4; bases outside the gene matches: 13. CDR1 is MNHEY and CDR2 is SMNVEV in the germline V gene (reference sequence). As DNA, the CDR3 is TGTGCCAGCAGACTCACTTGGACAGGGGATTTTTACGAGCAGTACTTC. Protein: CASRLTWTGDFYEQYF.